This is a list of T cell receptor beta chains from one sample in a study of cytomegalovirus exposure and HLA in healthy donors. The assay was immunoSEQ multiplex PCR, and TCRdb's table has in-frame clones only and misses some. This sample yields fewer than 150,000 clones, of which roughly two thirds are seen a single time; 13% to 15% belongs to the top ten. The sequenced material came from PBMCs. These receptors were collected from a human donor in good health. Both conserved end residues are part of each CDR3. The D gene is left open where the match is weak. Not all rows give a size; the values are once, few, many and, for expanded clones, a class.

TGCAGCGTTACATCAGGGGGCAATCAGCCCCAGCATTTT	CSVTSGGNQPQHF	-	TRBV29-1	TRBJ1-5	-
TGTGCCAGCAGCCAAGGAAGAGCCTACAATGAGCAGTTCTTC	CASSQGRAYNEQFF	-	TRBV4-2	TRBJ2-1	-
TGTGCCAGCAGTGATGACGTCTGGGCCAGCGGGGGGGCCGGGGAGCTGTTTTTT	CASSDDVWASGGAGELFF	TRBD2	TRBV6-1	TRBJ2-2	-
TGTGCCAGTTGTAAGGGGGCCCGTAGCAATCAGCCCCAGCATTTT	CASCKGARSNQPQHF	TRBD1	TRBV19	TRBJ1-5	-
TGTGCCAGCACCCTTAGCGGGAGTTACGAGCAGTACTTC	CASTLSGSYEQYF	TRBD2	TRBV11-3	TRBJ2-7	-
TGCAGCGTTGAAGATTTAAGGGGCGCGACTAATGAAAAACTGTTTTTT	CSVEDLRGATNEKLFF	-	TRBV29-1	TRBJ1-4	-
TGTGCCAGCAGCTTCGGACTAGCGGGAGGGCCGGGGCACGAGCAGTACTTC	CASSFGLAGGPGHEQYF	TRBD2	TRBV5-4	TRBJ2-7	-
TGTGCCAGCAGTGAAAGGACAGGGATTAACACTGAAGCTTTCTTT	CASSERTGINTEAFF	TRBD1	TRBV6-1	TRBJ1-1	-
TGTGCCAGCAGTATCAGACAGGGTGAAGCTTTCTTT	CASSIRQGEAFF	TRBD1	TRBV2	TRBJ1-1	once
TGTGCCAGCAGCTTAGAAGTGCGCGAGACCCAGTACTTC	CASSLEVRETQYF	-	TRBV7-9	TRBJ2-5	few
TGTGCCAGCAGTGATGGGGGCGCGTACGAGCAGTACTTC	CASSDGGAYEQYF	-	TRBV6-1	TRBJ2-7	-
TGTGCCAGCAGGGGAGCGATATTGGATACGCAGTATTTT	CASRGAILDTQYF	-	TRBV2	TRBJ2-3	-
TGTGCCAGCTCACTAACAGGGGTCGAGCAGTACTTC	CASSLTGVEQYF	TRBD1	TRBV18	TRBJ2-7	-
TGTGCCAGCAGTCGTCCACCCGGGACAGGGGGCGGCGAAGCTTTCTTT	CASSRPPGTGGGEAFF	TRBD1	TRBV28	TRBJ1-1	-
TGTGCTAGTGGTTTGTTGACAGGGGCCCCCGGGGAGCTGTTTTTT	CASGLLTGAPGELFF	TRBD1	TRBV12-5	TRBJ2-2	-
TGCGCCAGCAGCCGAGGGCAGGCAACTAATGAAAAACTGTTTTTT	CASSRGQATNEKLFF	-	TRBV4-1	TRBJ1-4	-
TGTGCCAGCAGTTACTCGGGGACAGTGAACACTGAAGCTTTCTTT	CASSYSGTVNTEAFF	TRBD1	TRBV6-5	TRBJ1-1	-
TGTGCCAGCAGCGTAACTAGCGGGGGGGCGGGTGAGCAGTTCTTC	CASSVTSGGAGEQFF	TRBD2	TRBV7-8	TRBJ2-1	few
TGCGCCAGCAGCCAACCCGGGACACCCACCTACAATGAGCAGTTCTTC	CASSQPGTPTYNEQFF	-	TRBV4-1	TRBJ2-1	-
TGTGCCAGCAGCAAACAGGGGACAGATACGCAGTATTTT	CASSKQGTDTQYF	TRBD1	TRBV5-6	TRBJ2-3	few
TGCAGCGTGCCGGGACAGGGGTACAATGAGCAGTTCTTC	CSVPGQGYNEQFF	TRBD1	TRBV29-1	TRBJ2-1	few
TGTGCCAGCAGTTTTCTCGGGTCCGGGGAAGATACGCAGTATTTT	CASSFLGSGEDTQYF	-	TRBV28	TRBJ2-3	-
TGTGCCAGCGGTAGCGGGAGGGCCGGGCAGTTCTTC	CASGSGRAGQFF	TRBD2	TRBV9	TRBJ2-1	-
TGTGCCAGCAGACTTCAAGGGGGCCCCTACGAGCAGTACTTC	CASRLQGGPYEQYF	TRBD1	TRBV19	TRBJ2-7	-
TGTGCCAGCAGTAGGCTAGCGGGGAGGGGGTTGTTTTTT	CASSRLAGRGLFF	TRBD2	TRBV6-1	TRBJ2-2	few
TGTGCCAGCAGTCCATCCGGACAGGGGCGGTACGAGCAGTACTTC	CASSPSGQGRYEQYF	TRBD1	TRBV28	TRBJ2-7	-
TGTGCCAGCAGTTCCGGACTTGCGGGGGGGCGAGTCCACGAGCAGTACTTC	CASSSGLAGGRVHEQYF	TRBD2	TRBV28	TRBJ2-7	-
TGTGCCAGCAGCTCTAGCGGGACTGCCAGAGTAAATGAGCAGTTCTTC	CASSSSGTARVNEQFF	TRBD2	TRBV5-4	TRBJ2-1	-
TGTGCCAGCAGCTTTGGGACTAGCGGGATCGATGAGCAGTTCTTC	CASSFGTSGIDEQFF	TRBD2	TRBV13	TRBJ2-1	-
TGTGCCAGCAGTTACTCGAGTAGCAATCAGCCCCAGCATTTT	CASSYSSSNQPQHF	-	TRBV6-5	TRBJ1-5	-
TGTGCCAGCAGCTCCCCGGGGACTTCAGCTTTCTTT	CASSSPGTSAFF	-	TRBV5-6	TRBJ1-1	-
TGTGCCACCTCGAACACCTTCAACACAGATACGCAGTATTTT	CATSNTFNTDTQYF	-	TRBV27	TRBJ2-3	-
TGTGCCAGCAGCGGGACTAGCGGGAGTAATGAGCAGTTCTTC	CASSGTSGSNEQFF	TRBD2	TRBV11-3	TRBJ2-1	-
TGCGCCAGCAGCCCTCGGGGAGGGGCCGGGGAGCTGTTTTTT	CASSPRGGAGELFF	TRBD2	TRBV5-1	TRBJ2-2	once
TGTGCCAGCAGTTTAAGATTGAGTGGTGAAGCTTTCTTT	CASSLRLSGEAFF	-	TRBV27	TRBJ1-1	once
TGTGCCAGCAGCGTAGGCAGTTCCTACGAGCAGTACTTC	CASSVGSSYEQYF	-	TRBV9	TRBJ2-7	few
TGTGCCAGCAGCGCCAGACTACACACCGGGGAGCTGTTTTTT	CASSARLHTGELFF	-	TRBV7-2	TRBJ2-2	-
TGTGCCAGCAGCGATGGGGGGGCAACAGATACGCAGTATTTT	CASSDGGATDTQYF	-	TRBV9	TRBJ2-3	few
TGTGCCAGCAGCGTTAATATGAACACTGAAGCTTTCTTT	CASSVNMNTEAFF	-	TRBV7-9	TRBJ1-1	-
TGCGCCAGCAGCTTGGAAAGGGGGCAGTACGAGCAGTACTTC	CASSLERGQYEQYF	TRBD1	TRBV5-1	TRBJ2-7	once
TGCGCCAGCAGCGTGCTGACTAGCGGGGGTTCGACCGGGGAGCTGTTTTTT	CASSVLTSGGSTGELFF	TRBD2	TRBV5-1	TRBJ2-2	-
TGTGCCAGCAGCCCTCGGCGGGATACTTCAGATACGCAGTATTTT	CASSPRRDTSDTQYF	-	TRBV7-8	TRBJ2-3	-
TGTGCCAGCAGTGAACGTTTGGACAGGGACTATGGCTACACCTTC	CASSERLDRDYGYTF	TRBD1	TRBV6-1	TRBJ1-2	-
TGTGCTAGTGGTTTGGTCCTAGGTTACGGCAATCAGCCCCAGCATTTT	CASGLVLGYGNQPQHF	-	TRBV12-5	TRBJ1-5	once
TGTGCCAGCAGTTACACAGCTTATAGCTCCTACAATGAGCAGTTCTTC	CASSYTAYSSYNEQFF	-	TRBV6-5	TRBJ2-1	-
TGTGCCAGCAGCTCAGACAGGGGGCGGACCGGGGAGCTGTTTTTT	CASSSDRGRTGELFF	TRBD1	TRBV28	TRBJ2-2	once
TGCGCCAGCAGCCAAGAGAACAGGGCCGATACGCAGTATTTT	CASSQENRADTQYF	-	TRBV4-1	TRBJ2-3	few
TGTGCCAGCAGGGAGGGTCGCGGGGAGCTGTTTTTT	CASREGRGELFF	-	TRBV6-5	TRBJ2-2	-
TGTGCCAGCAGTTTGGGGACAGATCTTAGATCCTCTGGGGCCAACGTCCTGACTTTC	CASSLGTDLRSSGANVLTF	TRBD1	TRBV28	TRBJ2-6	few
TGTGCCTCCACTCCAAGGGGGGGGGTAGCGGCCCAAGAGACCCAGTACTTC	CASTPRGGVAAQETQYF	-	TRBV7-9	TRBJ2-5	-
TGTGCCAGCAGTCCCCCCCAGGGGACAGCCCCCTATGGCTACACCTTC	CASSPPQGTAPYGYTF	TRBD1	TRBV28	TRBJ1-2	few
TGTGCCAGCAGTTACTCGAGAGGTAACACCATATATTTT	CASSYSRGNTIYF	-	TRBV6-5	TRBJ1-3	-